This T cell receptor beta chain was sequenced during a study of blood T cell repertoires in COVID-19. Study-wide context: PBMCs, B-cell-depleted T cells, or T cells were the source of the cDNA or gDNA that made up the material.

Per germline, CDR1 SNHLY and CDR2 FYNNEI. Trimming removed 8 bases at V and 5 bases at J, with 18 bases between. The CDR3 runs 14 residues. The method was immunoSEQ multiplex PCR; TCRdb's version includes in-frame clones alone and lacks a portion of them. Here the sample spans about 100,000 clones, around 90% being singletons. The origin of this receptor is a man between 65 and 85 years old with acute or convalescent COVID-19. The rearrangement joins TRBV2 to TRBJ1-2; the D is unclear. The sequenced material came from peripheral blood. CDR3 in amino acids: CASRREASRYGYTF. The CDR3 nucleotides read TGTGCCAGCCGACGAGAGGCGAGCCGGTATGGCTACACCTTC.